Each of the 25 T cell receptor beta chains below was sequenced from the same sample in a study of shared clonotypes between healthy human individuals. The data were produced by immunoSEQ multiplex PCR, yet TCRdb's version contains in-frame clones alone and is incomplete. The sample yields a few million clones, approximately 96% seen once. The sequenced sample was naive CD4+ T cells sorted from blood. Subset in this sample: CD45RA+ positively selected. These receptor sequences come from a man younger than 35 in good health.

The genes are TRBV6-1 and TRBJ2-3; D perhaps matches TRBD1 (5 bases). Trimming pared 2 bases from V and 0 bases from J, leaving 12 bases between. Germline-derived CDR1 and CDR2 are MNHNS and SASEGT. This CDR3 comprises 16 residues. The CDR3 is CASSELGHSSTDTQYF. DNA for the CDR3: TGTGCCAGCAGTGAACTCGGACATTCAAGCACAGATACGCAGTATTTT.

On this clone itself: This sample also contains other DNA sequences that code for the same CDR3. The J gene is TRBJ2-2, the V gene TRBV7-2; 7 nucleotides agree with TRBD1. With 5 bases clipped from V and 4 bases from J, the junction kept 4 bases outside the gene matches. CDR1 and CDR2 from the germline V gene are SGHTA and FQGNSA. This CDR3 comprises 14 residues. DNA of the CDR3: TGTGCCAGCAGCCCAAGGACAGGCACCGGGGAGCTGTTTTTT. Its translation: CASSPRTGTGELFF.

About this clone: The sample has other DNA sequences that encode this CDR3 too. This chain joins TRBV4-3 and TRBJ1-5; D is ambiguous. The V gene lost 1 base and the J gene lost 7 bases, with 5 bases spanning the gap. CDR3 length: 12 amino acids. Germline loops: CDR1 LGHNA, CDR2 YSLEER. CDR3 DNA sequence: TGCGCCAGCAGCCAAGGAAACCAGCCCCAGCATTTT. It specifies CASSQGNQPQHF.

The V and J genes are TRBV28 and TRBJ2-5, with D unclear. This CDR3 has 14 amino acids. The ends were cut back, 6 bases at V and 2 bases at J, with 13 bases in the middle. CDR1 and CDR2 (germline): MDHEN, SYDVKM. DNA for the CDR3: TGTGCCAGCAGCCGACCAGACTGGCAAGAGACCCAGTACTTC. Translated, it gives CASSRPDWQETQYF. Full variable domain (remainder filled in from reference TRBV28 and TRBJ2-5): DVKVTQSSRYLVKRTGEKVFLECVQDMDHENMFWYRQDPGLGLRLIYFSYDVKMKEKGDIPEGYSVSREKKERFSLILESASTNQTSMYLCASSRPDWQETQYFGPGTRLLVL.

This chain links TRBV28 with TRBJ1-4, with D unresolved. This CDR3 comprises 15 residues. Germline V gene sequence: CDR1 MDHEN, CDR2 SYDVKM. V was cut by 3 bases and J by 2 bases, with 10 bases left in between. For the CDR3, the DNA is TGTGCCAGCAGTTTCCTAGGAGGGACTAATGAAAAACTGTTTTTT. This gives the protein CASSFLGGTNEKLFF.

The table lists this clone with a count of one. The chain combines TRBV9 with TRBJ2-7; D might be TRBD1 or TRBD2, each matching 5 bases. Per the germline V gene, CDR1 is SGDLS and CDR2 is YYNGEE. CDR3 length equals 15 residues. V lost 3 bases, J lost 2 bases, and 15 bases lay in between. In DNA form, the CDR3 reads TGTGCCAGCAGCGCCTCAACGGGACCTCCCTACGAGCAGTACTTC. This gives the protein CASSASTGPPYEQYF.

The genes are TRBV28 and TRBJ2-7; either TRBD1 or TRBD2 may fit D (6 bases each). V was clipped by 5 bases and J by 12 bases, with 20 bases between them. Germline CDR1 reads MDHEN; CDR2 reads SYDVKM. There are 13 residues in the CDR3. CDR3 sequence reads: CASSPTAPGAVYF. In DNA, the CDR3 is TGTGCCAGCAGTCCAACCGCCCCGGGGGCCGTGTACTTC.

In this sample, this clone turned up once. V gene TRBV5-1 combines with J gene TRBJ2-5; D unresolved. V gave up 5 bases and J gave up 5 bases, with 16 bases separating them. From germline, CDR1 is SGHRS and CDR2 YFSETQ. There are 14 residues in the CDR3. As DNA, the CDR3 is TGCGCCAGCAGTCATCCTGGTTTGGCGGAGACCCAGTACTTC. Its protein product is CASSHPGLAETQYF.

V gene TRBV6-6 combines with J gene TRBJ1-2, with TRBD1 matching 7 bases. Trimming at V came to 6 bases and at J to 8 bases, leaving 9 bases not matched to a gene. The germline V gene has CDR1 MNHNY and CDR2 SVGAGI (reference sequence). This CDR3 is built from 13 residues. The CDR3 is CASSYDRVTGYTF. DNA of the CDR3: TGTGCCAGCAGCTACGACAGGGTTACAGGCTACACCTTC.

On this clone: Other DNA sequences in the same sample also yield this CDR3. The chain recombines TRBV5-1 with TRBJ2-7; D call uncertain. Trimming took off 1 base at V and 2 bases at J, with 10 bases between the two ends. Germline values: CDR1 SGHRS, CDR2 YFSETQ. The CDR3 is 14 residues long. In nucleotides, the CDR3 is TGCGCCAGCAGCTTGACCTCTGCCACCTACGAGCAGTACTTC. It encodes CASSLTSATYEQYF.

The chain has TRBV5-1 and TRBJ2-1, with 9 bases fitting TRBD1. In germline, CDR1 is SGHRS, CDR2 YFSETQ. Losses at the gene ends were 4 bases for V and 4 bases for J; bases not matched to a gene: 9. CDR3 length equals 16 residues. The CDR3 DNA follows: TGCGCCAGCAGCCCAAGTCCGGACAGGGGTTACAATGAGCAGTTCTTC. It encodes CASSPSPDRGYNEQFF.

V and J are TRBV30 and TRBJ2-3; D unresolved. Between the trimmed V and J ends, which lost 2 bases and 6 bases, there was a span of 9 bases. The CDR3 loop spans 12 amino acids. Germline-derived CDR1 and CDR2 are GTSNPN and SVGIG (reference sequence). This chain's CDR3 is CAWSLQKDTQYF. The CDR3 DNA is TGTGCCTGGAGTTTACAGAAGGATACGCAGTATTTT.

On this clone: This sample includes further DNA sequences coding for the same CDR3. This chain's CDR3 is CASSLEGSGYGYTF. In DNA form, the CDR3 reads TGCGCCAGCAGCTTGGAGGGGAGTGGCTATGGCTACACCTTC. The chain uses TRBV5-1 and TRBJ1-2; tentatively, D is TRBD1 (5 bases). Germline V gene data show CDR1 as SGHRS and CDR2 as YFSETQ. The ends were cut back, 0 bases at V and 4 bases at J, with 10 bases in the middle. The CDR3 spans 14 residues.

The V gene is TRBV10-3, the J gene TRBJ1-3; D remains ambiguous. The CDR3 sequence is 13 residues long. The V end lost 3 bases, the J end lost 5 bases, and 8 bases lay between the germline ends. Germline lookup yields CDR1 ENHRY and CDR2 SYGVKD. Here the CDR3 reads CAISESPRNTIYF. The CDR3 DNA reads as TGTGCCATCAGTGAATCGCCGAGAAACACCATATATTTT.

The CDR3 coding sequence is TGTGCCAGCAGTTCGGGCAGGGGACAAGAGACCCAGTACTTC. It specifies CASSSGRGQETQYF. The V call is TRBV6-5, the J call TRBJ2-5; possibly TRBD1 for D (6 bases). The V and J ends lost 4 bases and 2 bases respectively, with 11 bases between them. CDR1 MNHEY and CDR2 SVGAGI come from the germline V gene. This CDR3 has 14 residues.

The rearrangement uses TRBV4-1 and TRBJ2-5; TRBD1 matches 12 bases. The CDR3 contains 18 residues. V dropped 1 base and J dropped 5; count of bases not matched to a gene: 11. Per germline, CDR1 MGHRA and CDR2 YSYEKL. The CDR3 loop is CASSQGVTGQGASETQYF. For the CDR3, the DNA is TGCGCCAGCAGCCAAGGGGTTACGGGACAGGGGGCTTCCGAGACCCAGTACTTC.

This clone is a singleton in its sample. This rearrangement joins TRBV19 to TRBJ1-2, with D perhaps matching TRBD1 (6 bases). Trimming removed 3 bases from V and 3 bases from J, with 14 bases in between. Germline V gives CDR1 LNHDA, CDR2 SQIVND (reference sequence). The CDR3 totals 15 residues. CDR3 sequence reads: CASSIYPDSDYGYTF. The DNA of the CDR3 is TGTGCCAGTAGTATTTACCCGGACAGTGACTATGGCTACACCTTC.

The chain recombines TRBV6-6 with TRBJ1-4, with D possibly matching TRBD1 (6 bases). CDR1 is MNHNY and CDR2 is SVGAGI in the germline V gene (reference sequence). V was trimmed by 5 bases and J by 5 bases, leaving 15 bases between them. The CDR3 contains 15 residues. The CDR3 DNA sequence: TGTGCCAGCAGTCAGAAGACAGGCCGAAATGAAAAACTGTTTTTT. Translation: CASSQKTGRNEKLFF.

This chain connects TRBV30 to TRBJ1-5; D possibly corresponds to TRBD1 (6 bases). The CDR3 extends over 15 amino acids. In germline, CDR1 is GTSNPN, CDR2 SVGIG (reference sequence). With 0 bases removed from V and 6 bases from J, the gap between germline ends came to 15 bases. As DNA, the CDR3 is TGTGCCTGGAGTGTGGGGGGGGCGCCGGGTCAGCCCCAGCATTTT. Translation gives CAWSVGGAPGQPQHF.

The chain uses TRBV7-9 and TRBJ1-6; 7 positions agree with TRBD1. CDR3 length: 15 amino acids. V gave up 1 base and J gave up 7 bases; unmatched junction bases: 4. Germline loops: CDR1 SEHNR, CDR2 FQNEAQ (reference sequence). The DNA for the CDR3 is TGTGCCAGCAGCTTAGGACAGGGTTCGAATTCACCCCTCCACTTT. Its translation: CASSLGQGSNSPLHF.

This clone has only one observation. The V and J genes are TRBV6-1 and TRBJ1-3; D is perhaps TRBD1 (5 bases). This CDR3 spans 14 amino acids. Germline-derived CDR1 and CDR2 are MNHNS and SASEGT. The V gene lost 1 base and the J gene lost 4 bases, with 8 bases spanning the gap. The CDR3 DNA is TGTGCCAGCAGTGAAGGCAGGGACGGAAACACCATATATTTT. It yields the protein CASSEGRDGNTIYF.

This sequence joins TRBV2 and TRBJ1-2; D is uncertain. Germline loops: CDR1 SNHLY, CDR2 FYNNEI. The CDR3 loop spans 13 amino acids. V lost 4 bases and J 8 bases, leaving 14 bases between the germline ends. In DNA form, the CDR3 reads TGTGCCAGCAGTGGAGGGCCGCCTGAGGGCTACACCTTC. Its translation: CASSGGPPEGYTF.

This sequence joins TRBV11-3 and TRBJ1-5, with D maybe TRBD1 (5 bases). CDR1 and CDR2 from the germline V gene are SGHNT and YENEEA. V was clipped by 1 base and J by 4 bases, with 17 bases between them. The CDR3 is 17 residues long. The CDR3 sequence is CASSLVDPGLRNQPQHF. The CDR3 bases are TGTGCCAGCAGCTTAGTAGACCCGGGGCTTCGGAATCAGCCCCAGCATTTT.

The rearrangement uses TRBV30 and TRBJ2-3, with 7 nucleotides matching TRBD2. This CDR3 spans 13 amino acids. CDR1 and CDR2 (germline): GTSNPN, SVGIG (reference sequence). V shed 2 bases and J 6 bases; nucleotides not matched to a gene: 5. The CDR3: CAWSLLGGDTQYF. The CDR3 DNA is TGTGCCTGGAGTCTCTTGGGGGGGGATACGCAGTATTTT.

The chain is built from TRBV21-1 and TRBJ2-5. TRBV21-1 corresponds to a pseudogene. The length of the CDR3 is 17 residues. The CDR3 loop is CASSKDSAGPYQETQYF. CDR3 bases: TGTGCCAGCAGCAAAGATTCGGCAGGACCGTACCAAGAGACCCAGTACTTC.